Listed below are T cell receptor beta chains from one sample, sequenced in a study of CD8 T cells in Susac syndrome. TCRdb recomputed calls from the immunoSEQ multiplex PCR reads with MiXCR, one row per CDR3 protein. The profile shows about 140,000 distinct CDR3 sequences, around 95% of them singletons. Sequencing was performed on CD4+ T cells from PBMCs. These receptors were obtained from a human donor with Susac syndrome. Each CDR3 is given without its conserved first and last residue. The order of the fields is D gene, J gene, V gene, CDR3 protein. The D gene is left open where the match is weak.

NA TRBJ2-3 TRBV25-1 ASSGLTDTQY
NA TRBJ1-6 TRBV6-6 ASSYQSSYNSPLH
TRBD1 TRBJ1-5 TRBV18 ASSPGQGANQPQH
TRBD1 TRBJ2-5 TRBV5-1 ASSLVPGTGNQETQY
TRBD2 TRBJ2-3 TRBV18 ASGRLAGGTDTQY
TRBD2 TRBJ2-3 TRBV9 ASSVGGTSGTDTQY
TRBD2 TRBJ2-3 TRBV7-2 ASSPGLAGEGDTQY
TRBD2 TRBJ2-1 TRBV4-2 ASSQLGTRGVHEQF
TRBD1 TRBJ1-4 TRBV20-1 SASRGPEKLF
TRBD1 TRBJ1-2 TRBV9 ASSPTGGGGYT
TRBD2 TRBJ2-7 TRBV12-3/TRBV12-4 ASSPGRATLSYEQY
NA TRBJ2-5 TRBV3-1 ASSQTYQETQY
NA TRBJ1-3 TRBV12-3/TRBV12-4 ASSDRGNTIY
NA TRBJ2-7 TRBV30 AWSPSSSYEQY
TRBD2 TRBJ2-1 TRBV5-1 ASSLAGQREIPF
TRBD1 TRBJ2-4 TRBV28 ASSRSGTGVENIQY
NA TRBJ1-2 TRBV21-1 ASSSGRGGYT
NA TRBJ1-1 TRBV29-1 SVDRQVARSEAF
NA TRBJ1-1 TRBV6-5 ASSYARGLDLTEAF
NA TRBJ2-1 TRBV3-1 ASSQDFTSYNEQF
NA TRBJ1-3 TRBV23-1 ASSPHFAPSGNTIY
NA TRBJ2-1 TRBV12-3/TRBV12-4 ASSLALQTNEQF
NA TRBJ2-7 TRBV7-9 ASSLGARSSYEQY
NA TRBJ1-5 TRBV25-1 ASNTLNQPQH
NA TRBJ1-1 TRBV12-3/TRBV12-4 ASSTQRAF
NA TRBJ1-6 TRBV7-9 ASSLDRRDSPLH
TRBD1 TRBJ1-1 TRBV12-3/TRBV12-4 ASSFQGAITEAF
NA TRBJ1-1 TRBV27 ASSLGGKGNTEAF
TRBD1 TRBJ2-4 TRBV12-3/TRBV12-4 ATPDRENLYIQY
NA TRBJ2-5 TRBV6-5 ATLGTQY
NA TRBJ2-3 TRBV4-1 ASRKRALEPDTQY
NA TRBJ2-4 TRBV12-3/TRBV12-4 ASSSPSGAKNIQY
TRBD1 TRBJ1-1 TRBV20-1 SALGQFNTEAF
NA TRBJ1-1 TRBV3-1 ASGDGGNHWAF
TRBD2 TRBJ2-1 TRBV27 ASSFAGLAGLNEQF
NA TRBJ1-1 TRBV6-6 ASSSRGTEAF
NA TRBJ2-3 TRBV5-1 ASSLHFSTDTQY
TRBD2 TRBJ2-5 TRBV7-8 ASSLVTSGSRGRRETQY
NA TRBJ2-7 TRBV7-9 ASSLAAGYSYEQY
TRBD1 TRBJ2-7 TRBV7-3 ASSPNRDSPYEQY
TRBD1 TRBJ1-2 TRBV20-1 SARDSILRGDYGYT
NA TRBJ2-7 TRBV4-1 ASSQDFVGEQY
NA TRBJ2-1 TRBV30 AWSGTTYNEQF
NA TRBJ2-7 TRBV6-2/TRBV6-3 ASRQTRGPYYEQY